This T cell receptor (beta chain) was recovered during a study of early T cells in non-severe SARS-CoV-2 infection. About the research overall: Unsorted whole blood bulk RNA was sequenced, with unpaired chains.

The J segment lost 4 bases and the V segment lost 0 bases, leaving 7 bases of the junction unmatched. CDR3 size: 16 residues. The germline V gene encodes CDR1 MNHEY and CDR2 SVGEGT. In the library, individual cDNA molecules carried attached unique molecular identifiers. TCRdb fed the 5' RACE reads into MiXCR, producing one record per CDR3 protein. The table shows around 71,000 distinct CDR3 sequences, with about a tenth occurring only once. This clonotype was counted at least ten times. Its specificity is unknown. Findings and limits, study-wide: Reliance on VDJdb matching favored anti-spike CD8 responses; private and CD4 specificities were missed.

Sequencing was performed on whole blood, taken at baseline. The origin of this receptor is an adult who was a healthcare worker with PCR-confirmed SARS-CoV-2 infection or an uninfected control (not recorded which). This rearrangement joins TRBV6-2 or TRBV6-3 to TRBJ2-7; TRBD2 matches at 9 bases. DNA for the CDR3: TGTGCCAGCAGTTACTCGGTAGCGGGAGCAAAATACGAGCAGTACTTC. Translated: CASSYSVAGAKYEQYF.